These T cell receptor beta chains were read from a single sample in a study of prognosis after radiotherapy for stage I lung cancer. MiXCR was run by TCRdb on the multiplex PCR reads, yielding one entry per CDR3 protein. The repertoire includes about 25,000 distinct CDR3 sequences, roughly 35% of them detected once, and approximately 60% sits in the top ten. Sequencing used PBMCs, obtained before or after stereotactic body radiation therapy (not recorded which). The source of these receptors is a donor aged 50 or older with non-small cell lung cancer. Each CDR3 is given with its conserved first and last residue. A D gene is named only where the DNA matches it firmly. The size entry is marked missing in some rows and otherwise reads once, few, many or a size class.

CDR3aa,CDR3nt,j_gene,d_gene,v_gene,abundance
CASSYHRTWGTEAFF,TGTGCCAGCAGTTACCACCGGACCTGGGGCACTGAAGCTTTCTTT,TRBJ1-1,-,TRBV28,many
CASSLDYALGEQYF,TGTGCCAGCAGCTTAGATTACGCCCTGGGCGAGCAGTACTTC,TRBJ2-7,-,TRBV11-2,-
CASSELLAGSPGELFF,TGCGCCAGCAGCGAGCTACTAGCGGGTAGTCCCGGGGAGCTGTTTTTT,TRBJ2-2,TRBD2,TRBV5-1,many
CASSSRVTNEKLFF,TGTGCCAGCAGCTCCAGGGTCACTAATGAAAAACTGTTTTTT,TRBJ1-4,-,TRBV28,many
CASSLVTLGTQYGYTF,TGTGCCAGCAGCTTAGTGACCCTCGGGACGCAGTATGGCTACACCTTC,TRBJ1-2,-,TRBV11-3,many
CASSLPGVLAGNEQFF,TGTGCCAGCAGTTTACCCGGGGTCCTAGCGGGGAATGAGCAGTTCTTC,TRBJ2-1,TRBD2,TRBV28,many
CASSPRAGIEAFF,TGTGCCAGCAGCCCTCGGGCAGGGATTGAAGCTTTCTTT,TRBJ1-1,-,TRBV7-2,-
CASSLFSGQDYGYTF,TGTGCCAGCAGTTTATTCAGCGGACAGGACTATGGCTACACCTTC,TRBJ1-2,TRBD1,TRBV6-5,-
CASSVRGIPRLTEQFF,TGTGCCAGCAGCGTTCGTGGGATCCCCCGACTTACAGAGCAGTTCTTC,TRBJ2-1,-,TRBV5-6,few
CASSPPGAPEQYF,TGTGCCAGCTCACCACCGGGGGCGCCCGAGCAGTACTTC,TRBJ2-7,-,TRBV18,many
CASSSSQEYGVNTEAFF,TGTGCCAGCAGTTCCTCCCAGGAGTATGGCGTGAACACTGAAGCTTTCTTT,TRBJ1-1,-,TRBV27,many
CASSLVSGDTIYF,TGTGCCAGCAGCTTAGTCAGCGGTGACACCATATATTTT,TRBJ1-3,-,TRBV11-2,many
CASSLESTSGNEQFF,TGTGCCAGCTCCCTGGAGAGTACTAGCGGAAATGAGCAGTTCTTC,TRBJ2-1,TRBD2,TRBV7-2,many
CASSSLGRVVGSNEAFF,TGTGCCAGCAGCTCATTGGGTAGAGTTGTGGGGAGCAATGAAGCTTTCTTT,TRBJ1-1,-,TRBV13,many
CASSVVPANSGNTIYF,TGTGCCAGCAGCGTAGTGCCGGCTAACTCTGGAAACACCATATATTTT,TRBJ1-3,-,TRBV9,many
CSAARGGAGTDTQYF,TGCAGTGCTGCCAGAGGGGGAGCCGGCACAGATACGCAGTATTTT,TRBJ2-3,-,TRBV20-1,many
CASRLADSYNEQFF,TGTGCCAGCCGCTTAGCGGACTCCTACAATGAGCAGTTCTTC,TRBJ2-1,-,TRBV7-9,many
CASSLDMVLNTEAFF,TGCGCCAGCAGCTTGGATATGGTTTTGAACACTGAAGCTTTCTTT,TRBJ1-1,-,TRBV5-1,-
CASSDAGWKGPLNTEAFF,TGTGCCAGCAGTGATGCCGGATGGAAAGGGCCCCTGAACACTGAAGCTTTCTTT,TRBJ1-1,-,TRBV6-1,many
CASSEAGGTGELFF,TGTGCCAGCAGTGAAGCGGGGGGGACCGGGGAGCTGTTTTTT,TRBJ2-2,TRBD2,TRBV6-1,many
CASSKDSHYSNQPQHF,TGTGCCAGCAGCAAGGACAGTCATTATAGCAATCAGCCCCAGCATTTT,TRBJ1-5,-,TRBV5-5,-
CASSLGAGVADTQYF,TGCGCCAGCAGCTTGGGGGCGGGAGTGGCAGATACGCAGTATTTT,TRBJ2-3,TRBD2,TRBV5-1,many
CASSRQGGGNQPQHF,TGTGCCAGCAGCCGACAGGGGGGGGGCAATCAGCCCCAGCATTTT,TRBJ1-5,TRBD1,TRBV6-1,once